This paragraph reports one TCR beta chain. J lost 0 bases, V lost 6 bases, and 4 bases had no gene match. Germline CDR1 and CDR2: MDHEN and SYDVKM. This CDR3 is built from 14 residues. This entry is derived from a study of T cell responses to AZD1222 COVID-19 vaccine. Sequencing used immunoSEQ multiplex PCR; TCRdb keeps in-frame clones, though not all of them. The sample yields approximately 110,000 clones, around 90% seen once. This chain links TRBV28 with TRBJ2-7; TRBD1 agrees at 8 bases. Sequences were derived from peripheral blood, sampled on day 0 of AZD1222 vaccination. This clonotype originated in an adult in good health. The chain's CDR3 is CASRRQGSSYEQYF. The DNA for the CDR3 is TGTGCCAGCAGGAGACAGGGGAGCTCCTACGAGCAGTACTTC.